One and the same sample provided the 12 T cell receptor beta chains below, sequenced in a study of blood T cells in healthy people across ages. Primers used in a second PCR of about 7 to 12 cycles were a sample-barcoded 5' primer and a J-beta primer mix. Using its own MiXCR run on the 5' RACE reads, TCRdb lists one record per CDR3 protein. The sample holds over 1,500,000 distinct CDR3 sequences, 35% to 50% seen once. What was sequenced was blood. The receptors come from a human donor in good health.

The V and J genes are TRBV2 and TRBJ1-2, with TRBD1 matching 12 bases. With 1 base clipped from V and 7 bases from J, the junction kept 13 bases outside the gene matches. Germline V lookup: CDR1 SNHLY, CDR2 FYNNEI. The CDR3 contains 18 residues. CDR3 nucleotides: TGTGCCAGCAGTGAAGAAACGACCGGGACAGGGGGCGCGTTTGGCTACACCTTC. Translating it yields CASSEETTGTGGAFGYTF.

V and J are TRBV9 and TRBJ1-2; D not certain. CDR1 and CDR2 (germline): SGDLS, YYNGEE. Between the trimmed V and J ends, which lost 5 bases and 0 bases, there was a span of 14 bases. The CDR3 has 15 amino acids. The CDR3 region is CASSHPATANYGYTF. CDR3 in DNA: TGTGCCAGCAGTCATCCTGCGACCGCTAACTATGGCTACACCTTC.

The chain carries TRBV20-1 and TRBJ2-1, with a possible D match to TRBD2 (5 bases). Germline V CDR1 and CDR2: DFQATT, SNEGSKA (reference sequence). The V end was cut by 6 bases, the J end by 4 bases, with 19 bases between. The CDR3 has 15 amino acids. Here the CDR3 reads CSAKLYAGYYNEQFF. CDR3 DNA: TGCAGTGCCAAGCTCTATGCGGGTTATTACAATGAGCAGTTCTTC.

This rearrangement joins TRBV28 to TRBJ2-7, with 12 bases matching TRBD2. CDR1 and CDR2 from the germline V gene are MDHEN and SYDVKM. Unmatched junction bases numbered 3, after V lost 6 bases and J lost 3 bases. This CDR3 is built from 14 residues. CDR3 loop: CASRTSGGYYEQYF. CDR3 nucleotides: TGTGCCAGCAGGACTAGCGGGGGCTACTACGAGCAGTACTTC.

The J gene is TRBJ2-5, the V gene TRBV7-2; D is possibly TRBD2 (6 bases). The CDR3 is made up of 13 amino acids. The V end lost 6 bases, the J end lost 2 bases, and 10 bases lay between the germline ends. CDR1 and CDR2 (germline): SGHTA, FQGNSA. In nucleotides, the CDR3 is TGTGCCAGCAGATCCGGGGGTCAAGAGACCCAGTACTTC. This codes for CASRSGGQETQYF.

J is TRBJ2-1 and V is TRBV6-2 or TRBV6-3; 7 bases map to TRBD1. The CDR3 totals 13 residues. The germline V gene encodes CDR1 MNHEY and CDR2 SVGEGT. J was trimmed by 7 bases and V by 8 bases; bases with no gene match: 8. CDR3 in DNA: TGTGCCAGCGTTAAGTCGACAGGGAATGAGCAGTTCTTC. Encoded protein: CASVKSTGNEQFF.

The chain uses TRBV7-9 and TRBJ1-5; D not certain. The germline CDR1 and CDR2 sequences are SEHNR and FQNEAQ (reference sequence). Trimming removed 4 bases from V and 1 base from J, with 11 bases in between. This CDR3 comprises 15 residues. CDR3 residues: CASSSILGSNQPQHF. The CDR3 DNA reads TGTGCCAGCAGCTCTATTTTAGGAAGCAATCAGCCCCAGCATTTT. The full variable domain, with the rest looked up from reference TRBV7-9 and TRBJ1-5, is DTGVSQNPRHKITKRGQNVTFRCDPISEHNRLYWYRQTLGQGPEFLTYFQNEAQLEKSRLLSDRFSAERPKGSFSTLEIQRTEQGDSAMYLCASSSILGSNQPQHFGDGTRLSIL.

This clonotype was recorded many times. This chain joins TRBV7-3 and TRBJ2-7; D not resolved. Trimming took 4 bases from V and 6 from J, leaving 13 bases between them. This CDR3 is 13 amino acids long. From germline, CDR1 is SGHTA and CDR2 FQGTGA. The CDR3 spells CASSSSQDGEQYF. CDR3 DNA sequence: TGTGCCAGCAGCTCCTCCCAGGATGGCGAGCAGTACTTC. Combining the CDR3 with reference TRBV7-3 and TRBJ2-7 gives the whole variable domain GAGVSQTPSNKVTEKGKYVELRCDPISGHTALYWYRQSLGQGPEFLIYFQGTGAADDSGLPNDRFFAVRPEGSVSTLKIQRTERGDSAVYLCASSSSQDGEQYFGPGTRLTVT.

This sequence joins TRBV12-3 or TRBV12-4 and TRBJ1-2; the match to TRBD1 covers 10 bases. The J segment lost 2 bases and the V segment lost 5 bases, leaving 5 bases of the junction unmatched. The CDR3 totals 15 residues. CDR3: CASSHRTGGNYGYTF. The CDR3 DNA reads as TGTGCCAGCAGTCACAGGACAGGGGGAAACTATGGCTACACCTTC.

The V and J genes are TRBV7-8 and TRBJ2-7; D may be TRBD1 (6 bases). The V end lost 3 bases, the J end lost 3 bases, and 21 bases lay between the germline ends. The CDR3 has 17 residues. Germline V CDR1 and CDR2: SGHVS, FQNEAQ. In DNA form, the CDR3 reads TGTGCCAGCAGCTTCTTTCCCGACAGGATCCCCAACTACGAGCAGTACTTC. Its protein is CASSFFPDRIPNYEQYF.

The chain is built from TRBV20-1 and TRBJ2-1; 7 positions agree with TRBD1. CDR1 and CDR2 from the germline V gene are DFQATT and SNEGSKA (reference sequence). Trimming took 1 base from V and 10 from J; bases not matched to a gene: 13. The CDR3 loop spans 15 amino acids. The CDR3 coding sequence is TGCAGTGCTAGAGTCCCGGGACAGAGAGTCTACGAGCAGTTCTTC. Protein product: CSARVPGQRVYEQFF.

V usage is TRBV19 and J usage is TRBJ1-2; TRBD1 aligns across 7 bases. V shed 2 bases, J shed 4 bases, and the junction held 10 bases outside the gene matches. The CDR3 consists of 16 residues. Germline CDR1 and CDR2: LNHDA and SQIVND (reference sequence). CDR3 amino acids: CASSIRATGPLYGYTF. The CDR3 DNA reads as TGTGCCAGTAGTATAAGGGCGACAGGGCCTCTCTATGGCTACACCTTC.